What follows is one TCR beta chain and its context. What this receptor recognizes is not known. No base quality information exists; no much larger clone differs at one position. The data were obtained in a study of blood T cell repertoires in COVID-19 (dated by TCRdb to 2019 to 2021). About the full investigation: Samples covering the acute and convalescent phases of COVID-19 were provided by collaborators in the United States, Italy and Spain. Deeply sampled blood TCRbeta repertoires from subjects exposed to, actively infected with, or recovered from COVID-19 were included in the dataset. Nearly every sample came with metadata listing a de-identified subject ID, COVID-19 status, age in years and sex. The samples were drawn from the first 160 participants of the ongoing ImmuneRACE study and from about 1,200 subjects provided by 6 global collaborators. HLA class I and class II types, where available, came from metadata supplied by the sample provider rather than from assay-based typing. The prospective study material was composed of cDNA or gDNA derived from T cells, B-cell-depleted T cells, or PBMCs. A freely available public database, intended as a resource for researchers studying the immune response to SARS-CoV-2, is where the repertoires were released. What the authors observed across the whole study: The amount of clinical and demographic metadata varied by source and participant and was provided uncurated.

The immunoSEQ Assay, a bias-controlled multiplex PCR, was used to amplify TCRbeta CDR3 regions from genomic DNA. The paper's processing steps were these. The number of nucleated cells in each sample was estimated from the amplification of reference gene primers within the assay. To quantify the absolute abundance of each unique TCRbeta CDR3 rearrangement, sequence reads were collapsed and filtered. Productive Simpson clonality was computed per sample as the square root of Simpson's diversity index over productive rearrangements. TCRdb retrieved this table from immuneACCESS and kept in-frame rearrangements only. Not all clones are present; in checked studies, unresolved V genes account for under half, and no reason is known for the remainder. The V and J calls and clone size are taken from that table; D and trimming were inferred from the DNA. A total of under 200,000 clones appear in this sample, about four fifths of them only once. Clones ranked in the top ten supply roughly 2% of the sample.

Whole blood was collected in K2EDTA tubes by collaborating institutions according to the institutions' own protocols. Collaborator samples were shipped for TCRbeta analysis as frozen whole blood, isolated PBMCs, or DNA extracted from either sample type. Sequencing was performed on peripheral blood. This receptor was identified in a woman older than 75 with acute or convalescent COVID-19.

The bases read TGTGCCATCACCACAGGGCTTGGGGACACTGAAGCTTTCTTT. The resulting protein is CAITTGLGDTEAFF. This chain joins TRBV10-3 to TRBJ1-1; the D segment could be TRBD1, given 6 matching bases. V is reduced by 7 bases and J by 3 bases, leaving a spacing of 15 bases between them. Reading the germline V gene gives CDR1 ENHRY and CDR2 SYGVKD. The CDR3 starts with the cysteine, ends with the phenylalanine, and has 14 residues. The kept DNA is CDR3 alone, 42 bases in frame from the first base.